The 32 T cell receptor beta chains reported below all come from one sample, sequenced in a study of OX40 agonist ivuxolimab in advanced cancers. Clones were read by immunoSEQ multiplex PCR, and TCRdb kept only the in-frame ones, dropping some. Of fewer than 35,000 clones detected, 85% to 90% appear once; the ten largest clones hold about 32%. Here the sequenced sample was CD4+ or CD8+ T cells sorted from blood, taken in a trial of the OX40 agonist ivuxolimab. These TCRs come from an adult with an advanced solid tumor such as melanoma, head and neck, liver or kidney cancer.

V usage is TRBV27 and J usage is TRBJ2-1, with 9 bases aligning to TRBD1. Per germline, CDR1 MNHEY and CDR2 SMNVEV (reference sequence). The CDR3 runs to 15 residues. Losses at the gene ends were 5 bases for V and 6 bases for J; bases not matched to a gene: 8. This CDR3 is CASSLDRGSGNEQFF. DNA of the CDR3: TGTGCCAGCAGTCTGGACAGGGGCTCGGGCAATGAGCAGTTCTTC.

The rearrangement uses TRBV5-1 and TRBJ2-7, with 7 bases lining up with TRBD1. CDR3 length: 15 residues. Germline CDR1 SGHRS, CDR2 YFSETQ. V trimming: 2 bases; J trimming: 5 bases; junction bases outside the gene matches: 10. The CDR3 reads CASSLVNRGIDEQYF. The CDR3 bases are TGCGCCAGCAGCTTAGTCAACAGGGGTATCGACGAGCAGTACTTC.

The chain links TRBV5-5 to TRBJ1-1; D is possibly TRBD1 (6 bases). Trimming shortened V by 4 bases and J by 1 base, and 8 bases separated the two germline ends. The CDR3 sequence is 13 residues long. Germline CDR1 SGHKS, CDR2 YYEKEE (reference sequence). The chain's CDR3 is CASSTTGNTEAFF. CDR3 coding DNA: TGTGCCAGCAGCACGACAGGGAACACTGAAGCTTTCTTT. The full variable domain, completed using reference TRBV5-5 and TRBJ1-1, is DAGVTQSPTHLIKTRGQQVTLRCSPISGHKSVSWYQQVLGQGPQFIFQYYEKEERGRGNFPDRFSARQFPNYSSELNVNALLLGDSALYLCASSTTGNTEAFFGQGTRLTVV.

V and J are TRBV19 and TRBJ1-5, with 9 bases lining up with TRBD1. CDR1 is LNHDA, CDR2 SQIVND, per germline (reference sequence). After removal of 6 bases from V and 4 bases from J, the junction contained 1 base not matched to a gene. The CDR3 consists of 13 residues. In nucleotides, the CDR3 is TGTGCCAGTAGCGGGACAGGGAATCAGCCCCAGCATTTT. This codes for CASSGTGNQPQHF. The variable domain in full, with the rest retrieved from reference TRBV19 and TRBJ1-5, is DGGITQSPKYLFRKEGQNVTLSCEQNLNHDAMYWYRQDPGQGLRLIYYSQIVNDFQKGDIAEGYSVSREKKESFPLTVTSAQKNPTAFYLCASSGTGNQPQHFGDGTRLSIL.

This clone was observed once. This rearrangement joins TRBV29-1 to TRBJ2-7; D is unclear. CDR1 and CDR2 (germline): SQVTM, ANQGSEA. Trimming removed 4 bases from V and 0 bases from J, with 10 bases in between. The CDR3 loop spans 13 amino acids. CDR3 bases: TGCAGCGTTGTTACAGTGACCTCCTACGAGCAGTACTTC. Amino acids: CSVVTVTSYEQYF.

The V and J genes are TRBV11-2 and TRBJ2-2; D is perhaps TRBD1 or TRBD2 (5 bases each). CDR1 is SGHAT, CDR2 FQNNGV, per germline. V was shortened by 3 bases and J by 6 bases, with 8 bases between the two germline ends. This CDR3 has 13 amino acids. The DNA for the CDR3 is TGTGCCAGCAGCTTGGGGGTGGCCGGGGAGCTGTTTTTT. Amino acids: CASSLGVAGELFF.

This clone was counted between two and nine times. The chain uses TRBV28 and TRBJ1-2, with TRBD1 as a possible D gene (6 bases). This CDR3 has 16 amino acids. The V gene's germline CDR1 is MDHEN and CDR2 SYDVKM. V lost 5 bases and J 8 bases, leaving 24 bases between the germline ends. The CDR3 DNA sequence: TGTGCCAGCAGTCCGCCACACCCTGGGGGCCAAGGAGGCTACACCTTC. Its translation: CASSPPHPGGQGGYTF.

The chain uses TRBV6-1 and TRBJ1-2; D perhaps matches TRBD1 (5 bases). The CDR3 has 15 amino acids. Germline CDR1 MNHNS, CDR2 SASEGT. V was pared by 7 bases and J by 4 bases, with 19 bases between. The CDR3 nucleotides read TGTGCCAGCAACAGGTTTAGCCAGGGATCCTATGGCTACACCTTC. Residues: CASNRFSQGSYGYTF.

CDR3 sequence (DNA): TGTGCCAGCAGCCCTGACACCCGCACAGATACGCAGTATTTT. Translation gives CASSPDTRTDTQYF. The chain links TRBV7-8 to TRBJ2-3; D is uncertain. CDR1 and CDR2 (germline): SGHVS, FQNEAQ. Trimming took 5 bases from V and 1 from J, leaving 10 bases between them. The CDR3 has 14 amino acids.

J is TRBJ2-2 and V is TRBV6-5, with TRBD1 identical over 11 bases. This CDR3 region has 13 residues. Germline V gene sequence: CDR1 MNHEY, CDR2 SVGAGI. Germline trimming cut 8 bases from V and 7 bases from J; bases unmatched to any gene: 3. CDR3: CASAGTGGGELFF. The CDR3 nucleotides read TGTGCCAGCGCGGGGACAGGGGGCGGGGAGCTGTTTTTT.

DNA for the CDR3: TGTGCCAGCAGCCCCCTCCACCCGGGGACAGCCCCCTACGAGCAGTACTTC. It encodes CASSPLHPGTAPYEQYF. The J gene is TRBJ2-7, the V gene TRBV16; 7 nucleotides match TRBD1. Per germline, CDR1 KGHSY and CDR2 FQNENV. The CDR3 length is 17 residues. V trimming: 4 bases; J trimming: 2 bases; junction bases outside the gene matches: 14.

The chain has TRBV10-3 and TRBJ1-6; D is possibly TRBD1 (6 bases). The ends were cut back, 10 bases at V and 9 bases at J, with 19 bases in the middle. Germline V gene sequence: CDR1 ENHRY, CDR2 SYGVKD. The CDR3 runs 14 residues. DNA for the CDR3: TGTGCCACCCTTGATGAGCCACAGGGTTCACCCCTCCACTTT. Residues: CATLDEPQGSPLHF.

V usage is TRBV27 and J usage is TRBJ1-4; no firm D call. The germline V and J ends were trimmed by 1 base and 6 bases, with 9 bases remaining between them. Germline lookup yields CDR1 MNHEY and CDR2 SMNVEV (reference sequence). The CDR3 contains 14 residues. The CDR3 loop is CASSLWSGYEKLFF. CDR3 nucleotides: TGTGCCAGCAGTTTATGGTCTGGTTATGAAAAACTGTTTTTT.

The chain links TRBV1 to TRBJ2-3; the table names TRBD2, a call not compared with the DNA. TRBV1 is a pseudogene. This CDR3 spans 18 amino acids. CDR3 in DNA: TGCACCAGCAGCCAAGAGCTGGTAGCGGGGTATGATACAGATACGCAGTATTTT. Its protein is CTSSQELVAGYDTDTQYF.

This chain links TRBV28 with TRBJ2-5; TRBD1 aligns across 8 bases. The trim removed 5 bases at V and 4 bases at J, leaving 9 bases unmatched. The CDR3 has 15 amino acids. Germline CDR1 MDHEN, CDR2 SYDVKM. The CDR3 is CASSITQGAAETQYF. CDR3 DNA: TGTGCCAGCAGTATCACGCAGGGGGCCGCAGAGACCCAGTACTTC.

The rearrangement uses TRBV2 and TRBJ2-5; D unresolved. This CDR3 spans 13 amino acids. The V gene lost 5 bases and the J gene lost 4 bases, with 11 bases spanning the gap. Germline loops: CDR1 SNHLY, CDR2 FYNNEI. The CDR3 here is CASSQGTVETQYF. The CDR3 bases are TGTGCCAGCAGTCAAGGAACAGTAGAGACCCAGTACTTC.

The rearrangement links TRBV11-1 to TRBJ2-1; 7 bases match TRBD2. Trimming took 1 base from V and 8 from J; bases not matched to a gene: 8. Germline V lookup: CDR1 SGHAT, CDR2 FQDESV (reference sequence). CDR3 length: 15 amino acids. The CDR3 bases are TGTGCCAGCAGCTTAGTAGGCGGGAGAAGCGATGAGCAGTTCTTC. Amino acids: CASSLVGGRSDEQFF.

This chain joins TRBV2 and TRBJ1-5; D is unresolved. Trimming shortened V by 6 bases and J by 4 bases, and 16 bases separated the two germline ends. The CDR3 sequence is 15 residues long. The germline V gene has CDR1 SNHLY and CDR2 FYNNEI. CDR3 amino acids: CASREKIRLNQPQHF. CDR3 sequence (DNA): TGTGCCAGCAGGGAGAAGATCAGGTTGAATCAGCCCCAGCATTTT.

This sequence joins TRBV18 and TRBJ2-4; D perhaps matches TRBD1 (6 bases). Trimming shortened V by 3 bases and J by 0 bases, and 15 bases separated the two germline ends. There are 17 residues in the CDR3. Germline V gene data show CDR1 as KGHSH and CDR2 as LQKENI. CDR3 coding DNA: TGTGCCAGCTCACCGCCTGGACAGACGGAAGCCAAAAACATTCAGTACTTC. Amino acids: CASSPPGQTEAKNIQYF.

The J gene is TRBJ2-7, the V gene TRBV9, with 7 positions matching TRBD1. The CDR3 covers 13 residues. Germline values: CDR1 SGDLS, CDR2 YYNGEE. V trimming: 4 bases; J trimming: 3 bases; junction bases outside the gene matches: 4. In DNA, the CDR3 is TGTGCCAGCAGCTCCCCAGGGGGCTACGAGCAGTACTTC. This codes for CASSSPGGYEQYF.

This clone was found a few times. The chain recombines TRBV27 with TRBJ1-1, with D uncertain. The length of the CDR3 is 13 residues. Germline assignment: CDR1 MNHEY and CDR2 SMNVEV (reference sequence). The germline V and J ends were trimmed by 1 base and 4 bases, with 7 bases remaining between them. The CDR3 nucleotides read TGTGCCAGCAGTTTATTCCGGGGCACTGAAGCTTTCTTT. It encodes CASSLFRGTEAFF.

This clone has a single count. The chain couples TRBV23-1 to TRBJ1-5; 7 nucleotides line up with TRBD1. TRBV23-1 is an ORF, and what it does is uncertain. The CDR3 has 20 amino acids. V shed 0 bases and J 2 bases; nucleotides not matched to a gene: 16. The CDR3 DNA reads TGCGCCAGCAGTCAATCCCCCAACCCGACAGGGACCGCAGGCAATCAGCCCCAGCATTTT. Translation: CASSQSPNPTGTAGNQPQHF.

CDR3 in DNA: TGCGCCAGCAGCCAAGGGAGAGCCACAGATACGCAGTATTTT. Residues: CASSQGRATDTQYF. This chain connects TRBV4-1 to TRBJ2-3; D is unclear. The CDR3 length is 14 residues. Germline CDR1 MGHRA, CDR2 YSYEKL. V was cut by 1 base and J by 2 bases, with 7 bases left in between.

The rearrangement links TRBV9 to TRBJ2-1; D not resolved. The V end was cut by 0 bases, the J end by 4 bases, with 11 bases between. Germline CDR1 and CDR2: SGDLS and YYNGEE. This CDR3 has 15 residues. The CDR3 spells CASSVGGLGYNEQFF. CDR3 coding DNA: TGTGCCAGCAGCGTAGGGGGATTGGGGTACAATGAGCAGTTCTTC.

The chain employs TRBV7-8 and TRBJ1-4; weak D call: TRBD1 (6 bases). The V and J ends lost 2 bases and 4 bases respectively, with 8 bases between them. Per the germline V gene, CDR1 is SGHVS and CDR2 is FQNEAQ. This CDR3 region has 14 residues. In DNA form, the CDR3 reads TGTGCCAGCAGCTTACAGGGGAATAATGAAAAACTGTTTTTT. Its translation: CASSLQGNNEKLFF.

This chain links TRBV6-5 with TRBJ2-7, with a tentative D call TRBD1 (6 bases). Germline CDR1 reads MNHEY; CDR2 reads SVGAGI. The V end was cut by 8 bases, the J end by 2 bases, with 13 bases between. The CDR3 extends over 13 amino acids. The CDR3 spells CASEGGGAYEQYF. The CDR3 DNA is TGTGCCAGCGAGGGTGGGGGCGCCTACGAGCAGTACTTC.

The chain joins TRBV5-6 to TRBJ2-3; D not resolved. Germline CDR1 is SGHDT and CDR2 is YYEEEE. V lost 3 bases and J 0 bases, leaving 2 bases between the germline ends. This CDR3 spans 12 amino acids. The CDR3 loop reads CASSYSTDTQYF. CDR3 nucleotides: TGTGCCAGCAGCTATAGCACAGATACGCAGTATTTT. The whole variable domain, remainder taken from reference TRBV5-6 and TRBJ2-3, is DAGVTQSPTHLIKTRGQQVTLRCSPKSGHDTVSWYQQALGQGPQFIFQYYEEEERQRGNFPDRFSGHQFPNYSSELNVNALLLGDSALYLCASSYSTDTQYFGPGTRLTVL.

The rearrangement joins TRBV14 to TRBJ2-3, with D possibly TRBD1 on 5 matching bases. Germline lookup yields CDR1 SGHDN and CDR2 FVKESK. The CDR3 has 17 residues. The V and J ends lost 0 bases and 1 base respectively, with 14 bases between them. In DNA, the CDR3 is TGTGCCAGCAGCCAAGATCGGACATTGGTTGGCACAGATACGCAGTATTTT. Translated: CASSQDRTLVGTDTQYF. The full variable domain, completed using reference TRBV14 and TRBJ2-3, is EAGVTQFPSHSVIEKGQTVTLRCDPISGHDNLYWYRRVMGKEIKFLLHFVKESKQDESGMPNNRFLAERTGGTYSTLKVQPAELEDSGVYFCASSQDRTLVGTDTQYFGPGTRLTVL.

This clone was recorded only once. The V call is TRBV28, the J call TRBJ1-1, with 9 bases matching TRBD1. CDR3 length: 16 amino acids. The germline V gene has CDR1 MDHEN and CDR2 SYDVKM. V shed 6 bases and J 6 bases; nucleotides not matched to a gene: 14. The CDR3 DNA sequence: TGTGCCAGCAGCGTAACAGGGGGCAGAGTGGTGGCTGAAGCTTTCTTT. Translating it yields CASSVTGGRVVAEAFF. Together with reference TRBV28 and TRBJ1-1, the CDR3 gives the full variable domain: DVKVTQSSRYLVKRTGEKVFLECVQDMDHENMFWYRQDPGLGLRLIYFSYDVKMKEKGDIPEGYSVSREKKERFSLILESASTNQTSMYLCASSVTGGRVVAEAFFGQGTRLTVV.

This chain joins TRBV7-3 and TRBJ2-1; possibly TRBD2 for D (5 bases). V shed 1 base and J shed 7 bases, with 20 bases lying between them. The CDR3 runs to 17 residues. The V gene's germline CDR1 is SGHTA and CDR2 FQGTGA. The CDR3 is CASSLRGGIPTGNEQFF. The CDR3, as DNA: TGTGCCAGCAGCTTAAGAGGTGGCATTCCTACGGGGAATGAGCAGTTCTTC.

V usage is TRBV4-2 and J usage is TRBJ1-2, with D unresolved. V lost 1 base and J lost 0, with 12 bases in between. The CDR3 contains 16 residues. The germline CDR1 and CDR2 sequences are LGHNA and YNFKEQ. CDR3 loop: CASSQVGAIPNYGYTF. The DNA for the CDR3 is TGTGCCAGCAGCCAAGTCGGAGCCATTCCTAACTATGGCTACACCTTC.

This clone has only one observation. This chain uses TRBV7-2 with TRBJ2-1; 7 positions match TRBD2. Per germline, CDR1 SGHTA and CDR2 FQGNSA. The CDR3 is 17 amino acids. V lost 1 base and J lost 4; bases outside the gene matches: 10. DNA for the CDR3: TGTGCCAGCAGCTTAGACATTAGGTCTAGCGGATACAATGAGCAGTTCTTC. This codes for CASSLDIRSSGYNEQFF.